This T cell receptor beta chain was obtained from a study of shared clonotypes between healthy human individuals. This clone was seen once. The V gene lost 6 bases and the J gene lost 6 bases, with 17 bases spanning the gap. The CDR3 contains 14 residues. The germline gives CDR1 MGHDK, CDR2 SYGVNS. Measured with immunoSEQ multiplex PCR; TCRdb has only the in-frame clones, and not every one. The table includes around 1.5 million clones, around 98% detected once. The TCR sequence derives from a man aged 25 to 45 in good health. Sequenced input: naive CD4+ T cells sorted from blood. Subset specified: CD45RA+ positively selected. V and J are TRBV25-1 and TRBJ2-5; maybe TRBD2 (5 bases). The CDR3 is CASSRGDSRQTQYF. CDR3 sequence (DNA): TGTGCCAGCAGCCGGGGAGATAGTAGGCAGACCCAGTACTTC.